The next 31 T cell receptor beta chains were all read from a single sample in a study of CD8+ T cells in alopecia areata. Extracted RNA was reverse transcribed, and the resulting cDNA served as sequencing template. Measured with immunoSEQ multiplex PCR; TCRdb has only the in-frame clones, and not every one. The top ten hold more than 3% of the sample, which has approximately 110,000 clones, approximately 51% seen once. Treatment described: oral pan-JAK inhibitor, 5-10 mg twice daily. The sequences come from CD4+ T cells sorted from blood, collected at week 24, from a patient treated with tofacitinib. These receptors originate from a human donor with alopecia areata.

V usage is TRBV5-1 and J usage is TRBJ2-3; 7 positions agree with TRBD2. Trimming took 2 bases from V and 5 from J; bases not matched to a gene: 8. Germline CDR1 SGHRS, CDR2 YFSETQ. CDR3 length: 15 residues. The CDR3: CASSLSSGALDTQYF. The CDR3 DNA sequence: TGCGCCAGCAGCTTATCGAGCGGGGCCCTAGATACGCAGTATTTT. The whole variable domain, remainder taken from reference TRBV5-1 and TRBJ2-3, is KAGVTQTPRYLIKTRGQQVTLSCSPISGHRSVSWYQQTPGQGLQFLFEYFSETQRNKGNFPGRFSGRQFSNSRSEMNVSTLELGDSALYLCASSLSSGALDTQYFGPGTRLTVL.

The genes are TRBV10-3 and TRBJ1-2; 10 nucleotides align to TRBD1. Looked up from germline, CDR1 is ENHRY and CDR2 is SYGVKD. The V segment lost 7 bases and the J segment 6 bases; nucleotides outside the gene matches: 8. The CDR3 runs 14 residues. The CDR3 DNA follows: TGTGCCATCAACCCCGGGACAGGGGCCCATGGCTACACCTTC. As protein: CAINPGTGAHGYTF.

This chain uses TRBV6-5 with TRBJ1-2, with TRBD1 matching 8 bases. Losses at the gene ends were 0 bases for V and 4 bases for J; bases not matched to a gene: 7. CDR1 is MNHEY and CDR2 is SVGAGI in the germline V gene. The CDR3 length is 16 residues. CDR3: CASSYSGQGLFYGYTF. The CDR3 coding sequence is TGTGCCAGCAGTTACTCAGGACAGGGACTCTTCTATGGCTACACCTTC.

This clone was seen only a few times. The rearrangement links TRBV30 to TRBJ1-6; no clear D gene. The CDR3 runs 14 residues. CDR1 is GTSNPN and CDR2 is SVGIG in the germline V gene (reference sequence). Deletions cut 4 bases from V and 0 bases from J, with 7 bases between. The DNA of the CDR3 is TGTGCCTGGAAACGGAGCTCCTATAATTCACCCCTCCACTTT. Protein sequence: CAWKRSSYNSPLHF.

The rearrangement joins TRBV7-9 to TRBJ2-7; D ambiguous. The CDR3 contains 12 residues. V dropped 5 bases and J dropped 4 bases, with 9 bases sitting between them. Germline assignment: CDR1 SEHNR and CDR2 FQNEAQ (reference sequence). In nucleotides, the CDR3 is TGTGCCAGCAGCACGGACGGATACGAGCAGTACTTC. This sequence encodes CASSTDGYEQYF.

This clone was found once. This chain links TRBV25-1 with TRBJ2-5; no clear D. The CDR3 loop spans 12 amino acids. Germline CDR1 and CDR2: MGHDK and SYGVNS. Trimming took 4 bases from V and 2 from J, leaving 5 bases between them. CDR3 nucleotide sequence: TGTGCCAGCAGTGGGGGACAAGAGACCCAGTACTTC. Protein: CASSGGQETQYF.

This clone was detected a few times. The chain is built from TRBV18 and TRBJ2-7, with D possibly being TRBD1 or TRBD2 (5 bases each). The CDR3 length is 13 residues. V dropped 2 bases and J dropped 9 bases, with 14 bases sitting between them. Per germline, CDR1 KGHSH and CDR2 LQKENI. The CDR3 DNA sequence: TGTGCCAGCTCACCAGGGGACCCCCCGTGGCAGTACTTC. This translates into CASSPGDPPWQYF.

This clone was picked up a small number of times. The chain recombines TRBV30 with TRBJ1-1; D not resolved. V gave up 2 bases and J gave up 0 bases, with 7 bases separating them. This CDR3 is built from 13 residues. Germline V gene lookup returns CDR1 GTSNPN and CDR2 SVGIG (reference sequence). For the CDR3, the DNA is TGTGCCTGGAGTACAGATTTGAACACTGAAGCTTTCTTT. As protein: CAWSTDLNTEAFF.

The chain is built from TRBV6-6 and TRBJ1-1; TRBD1 is a possible D gene (5 bases). The germline V gene encodes CDR1 MNHNY and CDR2 SVGAGI (reference sequence). The CDR3 is 11 residues long. V lost 11 bases to trimming and J lost 5 bases, with 12 bases between them. In nucleotides, the CDR3 is TGTGCCGTTTCAGGGATGACTGAAGCTTTCTTT. The encoded protein is CAVSGMTEAFF.

The chain recombines TRBV27 with TRBJ2-2; TRBD2 matches 7 bases. V dropped 5 bases and J dropped 7; count of bases not matched to a gene: 7. Germline-derived CDR1 and CDR2 are MNHEY and SMNVEV (reference sequence). CDR3 length equals 14 residues. The CDR3 bases are TGTGCCAGCAGTCTGGGAGGGCACGGCGGGGAGCTGTTTTTT. Translated: CASSLGGHGGELFF.

In its sample, this clone was seen a few times. This rearrangement joins TRBV2 to TRBJ2-1; tentative D call: TRBD1 (7 bases). V lost 8 bases, J lost 10 bases, and 15 bases lay in between. CDR3 size: 12 residues. CDR1 SNHLY and CDR2 FYNNEI come from the germline V gene. CDR3 residues: CASVRGAGEQFF. The CDR3 nucleotides read TGTGCCAGCGTCAGGGGGGCCGGAGAGCAGTTCTTC.

The J gene is TRBJ1-2, the V gene TRBV2; D is possibly TRBD1 (5 bases). The CDR3 extends over 14 amino acids. Germline lookup yields CDR1 SNHLY and CDR2 FYNNEI. V was shortened by 6 bases and J by 4 bases, with 15 bases between the two germline ends. CDR3 coding DNA: TGTGCCAGCAGGTATCAGGGAGAGGGCTATGGCTACACCTTC. Translation gives CASRYQGEGYGYTF.

The chain employs TRBV7-2 and TRBJ1-1; TRBD1 is a possible D gene (5 bases). Germline CDR1 reads SGHTA; CDR2 reads FQGNSA. The length of the CDR3 is 13 residues. The germline V and J ends were trimmed by 3 bases and 5 bases, with 10 bases remaining between them. The CDR3 coding sequence is TGTGCCAGCAGCTTGCAGGGACGGACTGAAGCTTTCTTT. Its protein product is CASSLQGRTEAFF.

The genes are TRBV7-9 and TRBJ2-5, with D perhaps matching TRBD2 (5 bases). CDR3 length: 13 residues. The germline gives CDR1 SEHNR, CDR2 FQNEAQ (reference sequence). V gave up 5 bases and J gave up 3 bases, with 10 bases separating them. CDR3 in DNA: TGTGCCAGCAGCCCTGGGAGAGAAGAGACCCAGTACTTC. Residues: CASSPGREETQYF.

This clone was seen a handful of times. The rearrangement uses TRBV7-9 and TRBJ1-4; 7 nucleotides match TRBD1. The germline CDR1 and CDR2 sequences are SEHNR and FQNEAQ (reference sequence). V lost 5 bases and J lost 5; bases outside the gene matches: 11. The CDR3 length is 16 residues. For the CDR3, the DNA is TGTGCCAGCAGCGGGGAGCGACAGGGCAGGAATGAAAAACTGTTTTTT. The encoded protein is CASSGERQGRNEKLFF.

J is TRBJ2-1 and V is TRBV25-1, with D unclear. CDR3 size: 13 residues. V lost 4 bases to trimming and J lost 8 bases, with 12 bases between them. The germline CDR1 and CDR2 sequences are MGHDK and SYGVNS. The CDR3 spells CASSGANRYEQFF. The CDR3 DNA reads TGTGCCAGCAGTGGGGCTAACCGGTATGAGCAGTTCTTC.

The V call is TRBV14, the J call TRBJ1-2; 9 positions match TRBD1. The CDR3 is made up of 17 amino acids. Trimming cost V 0 bases and J 2 bases; bases outside gene matches: 7. Looked up from germline, CDR1 is SGHDN and CDR2 is FVKESK. The CDR3 nucleotides are TGTGCCAGCAGCCAAGATACCGGGACAGGGTGGAACTATGGCTACACCTTC. It codes for CASSQDTGTGWNYGYTF.

The rearrangement links TRBV30 to TRBJ1-2, with D unresolved. The V end lost 0 bases, the J end lost 2 bases, and 13 bases lay between the germline ends. The CDR3 runs 15 residues. The germline V gene has CDR1 GTSNPN and CDR2 SVGIG (reference sequence). The CDR3 protein is CAWSVRNSINYGYTF. CDR3 DNA: TGTGCCTGGAGTGTACGTAACAGCATCAACTATGGCTACACCTTC.

In this sample, this clone turned up a few times. The chain uses TRBV2 and TRBJ1-2, with D tentatively TRBD1 (5 bases). This CDR3 has 14 amino acids. V gave up 5 bases and J gave up 1 base, with 11 bases separating them. The germline V gene encodes CDR1 SNHLY and CDR2 FYNNEI. CDR3 sequence reads: CASSSQTVNYGYTF. CDR3 coding DNA: TGTGCCAGCAGTTCACAGACAGTTAACTATGGCTACACCTTC.

V gene TRBV2 combines with J gene TRBJ2-5; unclear D gene. Trimming removed 3 bases from V and 1 base from J, with 15 bases in between. The CDR3 is 16 residues long. Germline CDR1 reads SNHLY; CDR2 reads FYNNEI. The CDR3 coding sequence is TGTGCCAGCAGTGATTTAGTTCGACCATTCCAAGAGACCCAGTACTTC. This translates into CASSDLVRPFQETQYF.

J is TRBJ1-3 and V is TRBV30; 8 bases are a match to TRBD1. This CDR3 region has 16 residues. From germline, CDR1 is GTSNPN and CDR2 SVGIG (reference sequence). The trim removed 5 bases at V and 2 bases at J, leaving 11 bases unmatched. The DNA for the CDR3 is TGTGCCTGGGGCCGACTCGGACAGGGTACTGGAAACACCATATATTTT. Amino acids: CAWGRLGQGTGNTIYF.

The chain joins TRBV19 to TRBJ2-7, with D tentatively TRBD2 (5 bases). Germline V lookup: CDR1 LNHDA, CDR2 SQIVND (reference sequence). The CDR3 consists of 15 residues. With 0 bases removed from V and 1 base from J, the gap between germline ends came to 10 bases. The CDR3 DNA reads TGTGCCAGTAGTATAGATCACCTAGCTTCCTACGAGCAGTACTTC. Residues: CASSIDHLASYEQYF.

The count of this clone is one. The V and J genes are TRBV4-1 and TRBJ2-7, with 11 nucleotides matching TRBD2. The germline CDR1 and CDR2 sequences are MGHRA and YSYEKL. The CDR3 sequence is 17 residues long. The J segment lost 2 bases and the V segment lost 3 bases, leaving 9 bases of the junction unmatched. The CDR3 is CASSHTFTSGGTYEQYF. The CDR3 DNA is TGCGCCAGCAGCCATACCTTCACTAGCGGGGGAACCTACGAGCAGTACTTC.

This clone was detected a few times. The chain uses TRBV30 and TRBJ1-4, with a possible D match to TRBD1 (5 bases). With 8 bases removed from V and 0 bases from J, the gap between germline ends came to 22 bases. Germline-derived CDR1 and CDR2 are GTSNPN and SVGIG (reference sequence). CDR3 length: 17 residues. The CDR3 reads CARKDDSGFATNEKLFF. The CDR3, as DNA: TGTGCCCGAAAGGATGACAGCGGATTTGCAACTAATGAAAAACTGTTTTTT.

V and J are TRBV29-1 and TRBJ1-1; D ambiguous. The V end was cut by 7 bases, the J end by 3 bases, with 15 bases between. The CDR3 is 13 amino acids. Germline V gene lookup returns CDR1 SQVTM and CDR2 ANQGSEA. CDR3 sequence reads: CSAQARRDTEAFF. The CDR3 region has the DNA TGCAGCGCCCAAGCGAGGAGGGACACTGAAGCTTTCTTT.

The chain employs TRBV7-2 and TRBJ2-7; maybe TRBD2 (6 bases). Germline CDR1 is SGHTA and CDR2 is FQGNSA. V lost 10 bases, J lost 7 bases, and 23 bases lay in between. The CDR3 is 14 residues long. As DNA, the CDR3 is TGTGCCATTCGGGGGTCCCTCCAGAAAGGGGAGCAGTACTTC. Its protein product is CAIRGSLQKGEQYF.

The chain joins TRBV19 to TRBJ2-5, with TRBD1 identical over 8 bases. With the DNA end fitting TRBJ2-7 better, the J assignment may be wrong. Germline-derived CDR1 and CDR2 are LNHDA and SQIVND (reference sequence). This CDR3 has 13 residues. The CDR3, as DNA: TGTGCCAGTAGTATTGACAGGGGCTACGAGCAGTACTTC. Its protein is CASSIDRGYEQYF.

The rearrangement joins TRBV18 to TRBJ2-5; no firm D call. In germline, CDR1 is KGHSH, CDR2 LQKENI. V shed 2 bases and J shed 4 bases, with 11 bases lying between them. This CDR3 spans 14 amino acids. In nucleotides, the CDR3 is TGTGCCAGCTCACCATTACTACCCGGAGAGACCCAGTACTTC. It encodes CASSPLLPGETQYF.

This clone was seen a single time. The chain employs TRBV5-6 and TRBJ2-2; D not resolved. This CDR3 has 13 amino acids. V lost 4 bases and J lost 2, with 6 bases in between. In germline, CDR1 is SGHDT, CDR2 YYEEEE. DNA for the CDR3: TGTGCCAGCAGCACCTACAACACCGGGGAGCTGTTTTTT. Amino acid sequence: CASSTYNTGELFF. Drawing the rest from reference TRBV5-6 and TRBJ2-2, the complete variable domain is DAGVTQSPTHLIKTRGQQVTLRCSPKSGHDTVSWYQQALGQGPQFIFQYYEEEERQRGNFPDRFSGHQFPNYSSELNVNALLLGDSALYLCASSTYNTGELFFGEGSRLTVL.

V and J are TRBV19 and TRBJ1-6; the D gene is possibly TRBD1 (5 bases). Per germline, CDR1 LNHDA and CDR2 SQIVND (reference sequence). This CDR3 region has 14 residues. V lost 6 bases and J lost 7, with 13 bases in between. As DNA, the CDR3 is TGTGCCAGTAGCAGGGAGTCTCAAAATTCACCCCTCCACTTT. Translation gives CASSRESQNSPLHF.

The V call is TRBV7-2, the J call TRBJ2-3; D is uncertain. CDR3 length: 13 amino acids. CDR1 is SGHTA and CDR2 is FQGNSA in the germline V gene. V lost 9 bases, J lost 2 bases, and 12 bases lay in between. CDR3 sequence reads: CASRADVTDTQYF. CDR3 coding DNA: TGTGCCAGTCGCGCGGACGTCACAGATACGCAGTATTTT.